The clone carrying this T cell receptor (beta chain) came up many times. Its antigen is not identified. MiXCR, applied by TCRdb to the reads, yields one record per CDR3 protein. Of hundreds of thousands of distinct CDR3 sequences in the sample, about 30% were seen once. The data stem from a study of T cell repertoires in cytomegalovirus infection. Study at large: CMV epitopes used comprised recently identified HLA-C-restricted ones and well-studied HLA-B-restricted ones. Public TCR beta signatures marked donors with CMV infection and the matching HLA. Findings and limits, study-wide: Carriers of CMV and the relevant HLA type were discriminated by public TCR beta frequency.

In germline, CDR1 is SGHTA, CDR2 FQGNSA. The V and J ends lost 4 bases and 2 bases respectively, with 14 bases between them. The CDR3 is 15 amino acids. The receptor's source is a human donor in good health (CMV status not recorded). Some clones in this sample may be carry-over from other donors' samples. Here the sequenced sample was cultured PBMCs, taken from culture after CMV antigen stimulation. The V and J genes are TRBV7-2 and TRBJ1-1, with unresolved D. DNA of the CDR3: TGTGCCAGCAGCTCGGGTTTTGGGGTTAACACTGAAGCTTTCTTT. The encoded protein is CASSSGFGVNTEAFF.